The TCR beta chain under discussion was sequenced for a study of T-cell memory formation after mild COVID-19. Study background: TCR clustering was largely donor specific.

The study, taken as a whole, reports: Within pre-infection memory, some responding clones were found, suggesting cross-reactive memory joined.

TCRdb re-analysed the 5' RACE reads in MiXCR, keeping a single row per CDR3 protein. The sample yields hundreds of thousands of distinct CDR3 sequences, under 20% seen once. The CDR3 spans 15 residues. The germline V gene encodes CDR1 SGHNT and CDR2 YYREEE (reference sequence). The ends lost 0 bases at V and 10 bases at J; junction bases unmatched: 6. This clonotype was picked up many times. Its antigen is undetermined. V is TRBV5-4 and J is TRBJ2-1, with 11 bases lining up with TRBD1. The origin of this receptor is a man aged 18 to 29 who had mild COVID-19 (a few samples of this study predate the infection). Cell type and time point are not known. What was sequenced was PBMCs or a T cell subset sorted from them (not recorded which). CDR3 region: CASSLGDRGTREQFF. In nucleotides, the CDR3 is TGTGCCAGCAGCTTGGGGGACAGGGGGACACGGGAGCAGTTCTTC.